This is a list of T cell receptor beta chains from one sample in a study of early T cells in non-severe SARS-CoV-2 infection. TCRdb analysed the 5' RACE reads with MiXCR anew, one entry per CDR3 protein. The sample holds roughly 99,000 distinct CDR3 sequences; 11% are singletons and the top ten take more than 6.5%. The sequenced sample was whole blood. The receptors originated from an adult who was a healthcare worker with PCR-confirmed SARS-CoV-2 infection or an uninfected control (not recorded which). CDR3s include the opening cysteine and the closing phenylalanine or tryptophan. A D gene is named only where the DNA matches it firmly. Some rows have no size entry. The others give once, few or many, or a class for an expanded clone.

v_call	d_call	cdr3_length	clone_size	j_call	cdr3_aa	cdr3_nt
TRBV10-1	-	13	few	TRBJ2-5	CASFRGGQETQYF	TGCGCCAGCTTCAGGGGTGGTCAAGAGACCCAGTACTTC
TRBV1	-	17	many	TRBJ2-1	CTSSQARGCGTSGSLFF	TGCACCAGCAGCCAAGCGAGGGGGTGCGGGACTAGCGGGTCCTTGTTCTTC
TRBV7-8	-	13	many	TRBJ2-5	CASTARGRETQYF	TGTGCCAGCACCGCCCGGGGTAGGGAGACCCAGTACTTC
TRBV10-3	TRBD2	16	-	TRBJ2-1	CAISESTPGLPRFRFF	TGTGCCATCAGTGAGTCGACCCCGGGACTACCCCGGTTCCGGTTCTTC
TRBV28	-	13	-	TRBJ2-7	CASSLGSNYEQYF	TGTGCCAGCAGTTTAGGGTCGAACTACGAGCAGTACTTC
TRBV7-9	-	15	few	TRBJ2-1	CASSSGGGDYNEQFF	TGTGCCAGCAGCTCTGGAGGCGGGGATTACAATGAGCAGTTCTTC
TRBV9	-	14	-	TRBJ2-7	CASSARGSNTEQYF	TGTGCCAGCAGCGCCCGGGGCTCCAACACGGAGCAGTACTTC
TRBV28	-	14	-	TRBJ1-3	CASSLGGSGNTIYF	TGTGCCAGCAGTTTAGGTGGCTCTGGAAACACCATATATTTT
TRBV6-1	TRBD1	16	many	TRBJ1-1	CASRRDRGSLNTEAFF	TGTGCCAGCAGGAGGGACAGGGGTTCGTTGAACACTGAAGCTTTCTTT
TRBV29-1	-	13	few	TRBJ1-1	CSVEIGGGTEAFF	TGCAGCGTTGAGATAGGGGGTGGCACTGAAGCTTTCTTT
TRBV4-1	TRBD2	16	-	TRBJ2-1	CASSQEGLAGYNEQFF	TGCGCCAGCAGCCAAGAAGGGCTAGCGGGCTACAATGAGCAGTTCTTC
TRBV6-5	-	14	many	TRBJ2-1	CASSSPSAYNEQFF	TGTGCCAGCAGTTCCCCTTCCGCCTACAATGAGCAGTTCTTC
TRBV7-6	-	14	many	TRBJ1-2	CATSETGTLDGYTF	TGTGCCACCTCTGAAACCGGGACACTTGATGGCTACACCTTC
TRBV6-2/TRBV6-3	-	12	many	TRBJ2-1	CASSYARNEQFF	TGTGCCAGCAGTTACGCCAGGAATGAGCAGTTCTTC
TRBV5-1	-	14	many	TRBJ1-1	CASSPYSGDTEAFF	TGCGCCAGCAGCCCCTACAGCGGAGACACTGAAGCTTTCTTT
TRBV20-1	-	19	-	TRBJ2-1	CSARDETSGRETMINEQFF	TGCAGTGCTAGAGATGAGACCTCAGGGCGGGAAACAATGATAAATGAGCAGTTCTTC
TRBV7-9	TRBD1	16	-	TRBJ1-2	CASSLGSSTGGAGYTF	TGTGCCAGCAGCTTAGGATCGTCAACAGGGGGCGCTGGCTACACCTTC
TRBV20-1	TRBD2	14	many	TRBJ2-1	CSASGRGSYNEQFF	TGCAGTGCCAGCGGGAGAGGGTCCTACAATGAGCAGTTCTTC
TRBV12-3/TRBV12-4	TRBD1	15	-	TRBJ1-2	CASSADRGFNYGYTF	TGTGCCAGCAGTGCAGACAGGGGGTTTAACTATGGCTACACCTTC
TRBV29-1	TRBD2	14	many	TRBJ2-5	CSVRTSGTLGTQYF	TGCAGCGTTAGAACTAGCGGGACGCTCGGGACCCAGTACTTC
TRBV18	-	15	many	TRBJ1-1	CASSQGASGDTEAFF	TGTGCCAGCTCACAGGGAGCGTCGGGAGACACTGAAGCTTTCTTT
TRBV3-1	-	13	-	TRBJ2-7	CASSQLRGYEQYF	TGTGCCAGCAGCCAACTAAGGGGCTACGAGCAGTACTTC
TRBV7-2	-	14	many	TRBJ2-2	CASSLGLAARELFF	TGTGCCAGCAGCTTGGGGCTAGCTGCGCGGGAGCTGTTTTTT
TRBV7-3	-	13	many	TRBJ2-2	CASSSGWTGELFF	TGTGCCAGCAGCTCAGGATGGACCGGGGAGCTGTTTTTT
TRBV20-1	-	12	many	TRBJ2-3	CSAPSRADTQYF	TGCAGTGCCCCTAGCCGAGCAGATACGCAGTATTTT
TRBV28	-	16	-	TRBJ2-1	CASSHSSGISYNEQFF	TGTGCCAGCAGTCATAGTAGTGGGATTTCCTACAATGAGCAGTTCTTC
TRBV4-1	-	15	-	TRBJ2-7	CASSQAPGDAYEQYF	TGCGCCAGCAGCCAAGCGCCCGGGGACGCGTACGAGCAGTACTTC
TRBV6-5	TRBD1	15	many	TRBJ2-2	CASSYRQGSVGELFF	TGTGCCAGCAGTTATCGACAGGGGAGCGTCGGGGAGCTGTTTTTT
TRBV12-3/TRBV12-4	-	15	many	TRBJ2-1	CASRDVHKPYNEQFF	TGTGCCAGCAGGGACGTCCACAAACCCTACAATGAGCAGTTCTTC
TRBV7-9	-	15	few	TRBJ2-1	CASSLPGLAHNEQFF	TGTGCCAGCAGCCTGCCCGGTCTAGCGCACAATGAGCAGTTCTTC
TRBV5-5	TRBD2	16	many	TRBJ2-1	CASSLVVAGWINEQFF	TGTGCCAGCAGCTTGGTGGTAGCGGGATGGATCAATGAGCAGTTCTTC
TRBV7-9	-	14	-	TRBJ2-5	CASSSTVFGETQYF	TGTGCCAGCAGCTCGACAGTTTTTGGGGAGACCCAGTACTTC
TRBV20-1	-	13	many	TRBJ2-7	CSARGTLNYEQYF	TGCAGTGCTAGGGGAACCTTAAACTACGAGCAGTACTTC
TRBV6-5	TRBD2	14	-	TRBJ2-7	CASRRLAGAYEQYF	TGTGCCAGCAGGCGACTAGCGGGAGCCTACGAGCAGTACTTC
TRBV12-3/TRBV12-4	-	13	many	TRBJ2-3	CASSMTSTDTQYF	TGTGCCAGCAGTATGACTAGCACAGATACGCAGTATTTT
TRBV6-2/TRBV6-3	-	15	few	TRBJ2-1	CASSYRDSSYNEQFF	TGTGCCAGCAGTTATCGTGATAGCTCCTACAATGAGCAGTTCTTC
TRBV29-1	-	14	-	TRBJ1-5	CSVGTQYSNQPQHF	TGCAGCGTTGGGACTCAATATAGCAATCAGCCCCAGCATTTT
TRBV11-2	-	13	many	TRBJ2-7	CASSFEASYEQYF	TGTGCCAGCAGCTTCGAGGCGTCCTACGAGCAGTACTTC
TRBV9	-	14	-	TRBJ1-6	CASSVRGEGSPLHF	TGTGCCAGCAGCGTAAGAGGGGAGGGGTCACCCCTCCACTTT
TRBV5-6	TRBD1	16	few	TRBJ2-7	CASSLKTGQGLVGQYF	TGTGCCAGCAGCTTGAAAACGGGACAGGGTCTGGTCGGGCAGTACTTC
TRBV20-1	TRBD2	15	many	TRBJ2-3	CSASRAGGRTDTQYF	TGCAGTGCTAGTCGAGCGGGAGGGCGCACAGATACGCAGTATTTT
TRBV10-3	-	12	-	TRBJ2-1	CAIMGRANEQFF	TGTGCCATCATGGGACGGGCCAATGAGCAGTTCTTC
TRBV20-1	-	12	-	TRBJ2-7	CSASVLGYEQYF	TGCAGTGCTAGTGTTTTGGGATACGAGCAGTACTTC
TRBV11-2	TRBD2	16	-	TRBJ2-2	CASSRLAGGRTGELFF	TGTGCCAGCAGCCGGCTGGCGGGAGGGCGAACCGGGGAGCTGTTTTTT
TRBV3-1	-	17	many	TRBJ2-3	CASSQDRPSWRTDTQYF	TGTGCCAGCAGCCAAGATCGTCCTAGTTGGCGCACAGATACGCAGTATTTT
TRBV12-3/TRBV12-4	TRBD1	16	-	TRBJ2-2	CASSHRDRGLAGELFF	TGTGCCAGCAGCCACCGAGACAGGGGATTGGCCGGGGAGCTGTTTTTT
TRBV19	TRBD1	15	many	TRBJ1-5	CASSILDRGNQPQHF	TGTGCCAGTAGTATATTGGACAGGGGGAATCAGCCCCAGCATTTT
TRBV21-1	-	17	many	TRBJ2-7	CASSPRNPGLDSYEQYF	TGTGCCAGCAGCCCTCGAAATCCGGGACTAGATTCCTACGAGCAGTACTTC
TRBV24-1	TRBD1	14	few	TRBJ2-1	CATSDWTGGDEQFF	TGTGCCACCAGTGATTGGACAGGGGGCGATGAGCAGTTCTTC
TRBV29-1	-	11	many	TRBJ2-7	CSVVRSYEQYF	TGCAGCGTTGTTCGGTCCTACGAGCAGTACTTC
TRBV20-1	-	11	many	TRBJ2-7	CSARGRREQYF	TGCAGTGCTAGAGGCCGGCGCGAGCAGTACTTC
TRBV7-9	-	13	many	TRBJ2-1	CASSRTTYNEQFF	TGTGCCAGCAGTCGGACCACCTACAATGAGCAGTTCTTC
TRBV7-2	TRBD1	14	many	TRBJ2-1	CASSFGTAHNEQFF	TGTGCCAGCAGCTTTGGGACAGCCCACAATGAGCAGTTCTTC
TRBV7-2	TRBD2	14	-	TRBJ2-1	CASSPLAGYNEQFF	TGTGCCAGCAGCCCACTAGCGGGTTACAATGAGCAGTTCTTC
TRBV7-2	-	16	many	TRBJ2-2	CASSLMAKTLAGELFF	TGTGCCAGCAGCTTAATGGCTAAGACCCTAGCCGGGGAGCTGTTTTTT
TRBV7-9	-	15	few	TRBJ2-3	CASSLQSGGMNTQYF	TGTGCCAGCAGCCTCCAGAGTGGGGGAATGAATACGCAGTATTTT
TRBV2	-	13	many	TRBJ2-1	CASSVSEINEQFF	TGTGCCAGCAGTGTTTCCGAGATCAATGAGCAGTTCTTC
TRBV7-2	-	15	many	TRBJ2-3	CASSLASPGTDTQYF	TGTGCCAGCAGCTTAGCGTCGCCGGGCACAGATACGCAGTATTTT
TRBV6-2/TRBV6-3	-	12	many	TRBJ2-1	CASSTSTTEQFF	TGTGCCAGCAGCACTAGCACGACTGAGCAGTTCTTC